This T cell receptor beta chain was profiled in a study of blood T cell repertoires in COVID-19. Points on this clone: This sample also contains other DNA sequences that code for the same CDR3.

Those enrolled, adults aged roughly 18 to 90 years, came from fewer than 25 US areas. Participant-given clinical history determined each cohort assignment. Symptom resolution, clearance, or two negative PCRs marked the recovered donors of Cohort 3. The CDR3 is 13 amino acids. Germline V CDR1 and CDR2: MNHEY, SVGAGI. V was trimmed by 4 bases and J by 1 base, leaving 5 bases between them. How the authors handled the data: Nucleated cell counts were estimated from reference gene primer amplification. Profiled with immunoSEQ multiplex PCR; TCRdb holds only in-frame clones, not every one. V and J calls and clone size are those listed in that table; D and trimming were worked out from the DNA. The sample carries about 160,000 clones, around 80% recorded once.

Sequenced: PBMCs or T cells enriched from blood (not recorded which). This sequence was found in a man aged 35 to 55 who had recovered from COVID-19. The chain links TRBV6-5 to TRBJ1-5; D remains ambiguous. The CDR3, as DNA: TGTGCCAGCAGTTCCAGGAGCAATCAGCCCCAGCATTTT. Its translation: CASSSRSNQPQHF.